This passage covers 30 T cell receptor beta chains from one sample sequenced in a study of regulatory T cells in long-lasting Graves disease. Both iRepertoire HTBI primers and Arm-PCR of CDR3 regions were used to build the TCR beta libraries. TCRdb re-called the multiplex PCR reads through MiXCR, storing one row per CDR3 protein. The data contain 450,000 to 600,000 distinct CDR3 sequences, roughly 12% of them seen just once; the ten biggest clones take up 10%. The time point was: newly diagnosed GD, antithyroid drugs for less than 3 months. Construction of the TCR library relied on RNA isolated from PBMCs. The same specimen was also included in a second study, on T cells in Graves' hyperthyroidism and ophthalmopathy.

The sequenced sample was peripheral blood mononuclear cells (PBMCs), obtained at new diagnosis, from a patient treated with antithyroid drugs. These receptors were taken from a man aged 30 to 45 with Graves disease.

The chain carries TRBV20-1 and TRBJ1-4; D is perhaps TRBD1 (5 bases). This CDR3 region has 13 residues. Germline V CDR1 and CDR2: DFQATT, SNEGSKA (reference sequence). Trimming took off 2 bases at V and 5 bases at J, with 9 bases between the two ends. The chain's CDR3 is CSARQGGNEKLFF. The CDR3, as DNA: TGCAGTGCTAGACAGGGAGGAAATGAAAAACTGTTTTTT.

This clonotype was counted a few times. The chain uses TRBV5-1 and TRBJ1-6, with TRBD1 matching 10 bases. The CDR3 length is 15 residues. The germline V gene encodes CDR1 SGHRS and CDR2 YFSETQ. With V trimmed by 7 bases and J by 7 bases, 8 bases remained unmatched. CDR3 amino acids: CASGFGTGENSPLHF. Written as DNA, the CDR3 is TGCGCCAGCGGGTTCGGGACAGGGGAGAATTCACCCCTCCACTTT.

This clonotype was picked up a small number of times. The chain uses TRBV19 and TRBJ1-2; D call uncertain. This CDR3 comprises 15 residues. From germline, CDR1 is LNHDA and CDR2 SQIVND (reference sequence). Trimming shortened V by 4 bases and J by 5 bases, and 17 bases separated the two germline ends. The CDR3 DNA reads TGTGCCAGTAGTACAACGGGCAGGATTCGGTATGGCTACACCTTC. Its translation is CASSTTGRIRYGYTF.

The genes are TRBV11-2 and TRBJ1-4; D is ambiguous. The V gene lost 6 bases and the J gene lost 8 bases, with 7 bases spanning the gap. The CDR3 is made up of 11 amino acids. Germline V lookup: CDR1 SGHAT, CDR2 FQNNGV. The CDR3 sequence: CASRGGEKLFF. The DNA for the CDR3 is TGTGCCAGCAGGGGCGGGGAAAAACTGTTTTTT.

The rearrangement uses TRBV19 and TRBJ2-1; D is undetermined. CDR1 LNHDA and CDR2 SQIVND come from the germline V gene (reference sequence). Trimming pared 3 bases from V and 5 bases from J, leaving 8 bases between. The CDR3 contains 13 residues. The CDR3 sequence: CASSIWLHNEQFF. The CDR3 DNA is TGTGCCAGTAGTATTTGGCTCCACAATGAGCAGTTCTTC.

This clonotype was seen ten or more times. The CDR3 DNA follows: TGTGCCAGCAGCTTAAGTACTAGCGGGAGGGTATTCTTC. Translating gives CASSLSTSGRVFF. The V gene is TRBV7-2, the J gene TRBJ2-1; 13 bases are shared with TRBD2. Germline CDR1 and CDR2: SGHTA and FQGNSA. The CDR3 covers 13 residues. V gave up 2 bases and J gave up 16 bases; unmatched junction bases: 5.

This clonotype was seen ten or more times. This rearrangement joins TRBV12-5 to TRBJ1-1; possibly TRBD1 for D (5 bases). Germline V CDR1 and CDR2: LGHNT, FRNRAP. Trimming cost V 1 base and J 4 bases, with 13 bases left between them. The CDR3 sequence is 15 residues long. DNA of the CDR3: TGTGCTAGTGGTTTGGCCCCGGGGGGGGTCACTGAAGCTTTCTTT. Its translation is CASGLAPGGVTEAFF.

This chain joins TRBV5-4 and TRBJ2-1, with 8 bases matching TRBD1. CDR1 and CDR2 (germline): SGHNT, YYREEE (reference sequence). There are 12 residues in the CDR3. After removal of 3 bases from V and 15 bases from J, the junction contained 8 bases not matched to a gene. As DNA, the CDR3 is TGTGCCAGCAGCTCCGGACAGGGAGGTCGGTTCTTC. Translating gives CASSSGQGGRFF.

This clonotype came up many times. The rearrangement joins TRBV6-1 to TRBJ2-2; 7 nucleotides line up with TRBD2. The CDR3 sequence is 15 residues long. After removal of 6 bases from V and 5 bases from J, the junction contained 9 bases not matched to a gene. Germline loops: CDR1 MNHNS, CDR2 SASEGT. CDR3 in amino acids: CASSIRPGGTGELFF. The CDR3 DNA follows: TGTGCCAGCAGCATACGTCCGGGGGGTACCGGGGAGCTGTTTTTT.

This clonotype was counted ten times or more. The CDR3: CSASLGGNEQYF. CDR3 DNA: TGCAGTGCTTCCCTTGGGGGGAACGAGCAGTACTTC. This sequence joins TRBV20-1 and TRBJ2-7; maybe TRBD2 (6 bases). With 5 bases removed from V and 5 bases from J, the gap between germline ends came to 13 bases. Looked up from germline, CDR1 is DFQATT and CDR2 is SNEGSKA (reference sequence). The CDR3 contains 12 residues.

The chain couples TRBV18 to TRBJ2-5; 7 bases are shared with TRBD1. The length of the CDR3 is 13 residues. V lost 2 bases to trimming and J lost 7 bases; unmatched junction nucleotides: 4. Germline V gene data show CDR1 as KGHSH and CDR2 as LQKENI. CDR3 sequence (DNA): TGTGCCAGCTCACCAGACAGGGTCGTGACCCAGTACTTC. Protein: CASSPDRVVTQYF.

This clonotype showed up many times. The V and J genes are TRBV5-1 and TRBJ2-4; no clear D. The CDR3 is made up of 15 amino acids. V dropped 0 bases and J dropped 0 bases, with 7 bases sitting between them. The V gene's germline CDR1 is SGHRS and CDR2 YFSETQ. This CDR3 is CASSLGALAKNIQYF. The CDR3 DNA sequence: TGCGCCAGCAGCTTGGGTGCGCTAGCCAAAAACATTCAGTACTTC.

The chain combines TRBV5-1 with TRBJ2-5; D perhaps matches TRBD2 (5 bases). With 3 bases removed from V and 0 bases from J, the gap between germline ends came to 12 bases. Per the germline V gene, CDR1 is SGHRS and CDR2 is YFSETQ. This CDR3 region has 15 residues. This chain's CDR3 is CASSYPSGYQETQYF. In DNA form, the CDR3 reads TGCGCCAGCAGCTACCCATCGGGGTACCAAGAGACCCAGTACTTC.

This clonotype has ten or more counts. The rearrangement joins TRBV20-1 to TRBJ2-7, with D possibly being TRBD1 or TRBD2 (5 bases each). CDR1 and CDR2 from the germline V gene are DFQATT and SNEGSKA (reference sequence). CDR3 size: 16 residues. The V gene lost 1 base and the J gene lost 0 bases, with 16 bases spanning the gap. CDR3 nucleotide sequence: TGCAGTGCTAGAGGGGTTACCGGGGCGAGCTCCTACGAGCAGTACTTC. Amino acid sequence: CSARGVTGASSYEQYF.

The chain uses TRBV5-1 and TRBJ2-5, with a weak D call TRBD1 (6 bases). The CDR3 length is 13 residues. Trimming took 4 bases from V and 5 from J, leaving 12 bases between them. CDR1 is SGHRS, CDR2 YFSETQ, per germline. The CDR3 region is CASSPRDTETQYF. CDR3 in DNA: TGCGCCAGCAGCCCCCGGGACACCGAGACCCAGTACTTC.

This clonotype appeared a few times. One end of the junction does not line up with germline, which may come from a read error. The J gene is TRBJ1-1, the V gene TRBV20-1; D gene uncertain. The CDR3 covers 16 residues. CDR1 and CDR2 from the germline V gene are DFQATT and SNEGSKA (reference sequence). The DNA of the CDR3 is TGCAGTGCTAGAACGTTACGGGTAAGCCTGAACACTGAAGCTTCCTTT. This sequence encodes CSARTLRVSLNTEASF.

CDR3 in amino acids: CSASSALADTDTQYF. Here the CDR3 DNA reads TGCAGTGCTAGTTCCGCGCTAGCGGATACAGATACGCAGTATTTT. This chain uses TRBV20-1 with TRBJ2-3, with TRBD2 matching over 7 bases. J was trimmed by 3 bases and V by 3 bases; bases with no gene match: 9. The CDR3 is 15 residues long. From germline, CDR1 is DFQATT and CDR2 SNEGSKA (reference sequence).

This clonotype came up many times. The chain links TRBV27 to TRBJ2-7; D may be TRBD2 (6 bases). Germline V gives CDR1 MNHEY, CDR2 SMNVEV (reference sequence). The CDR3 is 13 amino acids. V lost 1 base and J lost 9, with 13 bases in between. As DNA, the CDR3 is TGTGCCAGCAGTTTATACACGCCGGGGGTGCAGTACTTC. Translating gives CASSLYTPGVQYF.

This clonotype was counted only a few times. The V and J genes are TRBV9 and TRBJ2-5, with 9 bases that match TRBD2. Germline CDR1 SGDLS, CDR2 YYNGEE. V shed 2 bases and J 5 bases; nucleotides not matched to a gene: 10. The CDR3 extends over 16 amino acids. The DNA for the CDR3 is TGTGCCAGCAGCGTGCTAGCGGGAAATTTAAAGGAGACCCAGTACTTC. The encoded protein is CASSVLAGNLKETQYF.

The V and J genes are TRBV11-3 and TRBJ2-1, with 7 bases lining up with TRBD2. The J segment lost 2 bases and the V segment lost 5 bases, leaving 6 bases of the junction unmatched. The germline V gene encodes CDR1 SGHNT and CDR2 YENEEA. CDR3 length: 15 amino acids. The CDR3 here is CASSISGLTYNEQFF. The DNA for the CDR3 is TGTGCCAGCAGCATTAGCGGGTTGACCTACAATGAGCAGTTCTTC.

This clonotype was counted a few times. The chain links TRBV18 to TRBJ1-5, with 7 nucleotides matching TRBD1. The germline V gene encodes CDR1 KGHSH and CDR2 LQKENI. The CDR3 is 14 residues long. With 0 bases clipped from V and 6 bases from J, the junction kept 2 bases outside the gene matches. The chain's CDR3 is CASSPPTGSQPQHF. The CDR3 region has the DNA TGTGCCAGCTCACCACCGACAGGGAGTCAGCCCCAGCATTTT.

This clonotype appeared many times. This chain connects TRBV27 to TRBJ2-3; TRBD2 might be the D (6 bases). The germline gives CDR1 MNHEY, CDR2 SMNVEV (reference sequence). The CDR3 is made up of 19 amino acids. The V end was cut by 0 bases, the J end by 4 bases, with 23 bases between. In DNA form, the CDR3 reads TGTGCCAGCAGTTTATCCCTCGTGGGCAGACTTACGGGGGCAGATACGCAGTATTTT. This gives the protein CASSLSLVGRLTGADTQYF.

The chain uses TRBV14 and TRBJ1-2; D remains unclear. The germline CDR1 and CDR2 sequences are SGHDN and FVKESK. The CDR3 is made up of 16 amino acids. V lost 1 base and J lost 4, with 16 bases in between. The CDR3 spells CASSQGAGRSFYGYTF. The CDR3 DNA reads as TGTGCCAGCAGCCAAGGAGCAGGCCGTTCTTTCTATGGCTACACCTTC.

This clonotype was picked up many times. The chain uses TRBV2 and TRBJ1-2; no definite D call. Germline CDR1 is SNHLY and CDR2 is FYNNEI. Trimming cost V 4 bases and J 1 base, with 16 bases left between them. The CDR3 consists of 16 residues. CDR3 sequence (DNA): TGTGCCAGCAGTGCCCGGACCGCCGCGATTAACTATGGCTACACCTTC. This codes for CASSARTAAINYGYTF.

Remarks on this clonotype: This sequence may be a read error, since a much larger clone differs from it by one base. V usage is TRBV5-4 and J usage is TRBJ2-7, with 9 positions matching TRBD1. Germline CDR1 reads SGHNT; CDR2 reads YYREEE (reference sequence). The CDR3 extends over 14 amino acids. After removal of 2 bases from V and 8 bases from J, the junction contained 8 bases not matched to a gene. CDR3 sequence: CASSLTGGRFKQYF. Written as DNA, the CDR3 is TGTGCCAGCAGCTTAACAGGGGGCAGATTCAAGCAGTACTTC.

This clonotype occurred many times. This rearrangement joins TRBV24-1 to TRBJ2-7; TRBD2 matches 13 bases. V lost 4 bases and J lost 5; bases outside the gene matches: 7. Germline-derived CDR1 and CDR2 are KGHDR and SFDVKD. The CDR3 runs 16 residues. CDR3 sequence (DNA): TGTGCCACCAGTGACCCAGGACTAGCGGGAGTGAACGAGCAGTACTTC. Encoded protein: CATSDPGLAGVNEQYF.

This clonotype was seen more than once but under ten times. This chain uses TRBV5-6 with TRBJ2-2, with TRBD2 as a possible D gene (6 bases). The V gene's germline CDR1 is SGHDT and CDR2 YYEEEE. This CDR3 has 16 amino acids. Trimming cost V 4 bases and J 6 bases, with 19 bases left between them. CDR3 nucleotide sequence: TGTGCCAGCAGCGAAGGCAGGGAGGTTATCGCCGGGGAGCTGTTTTTT. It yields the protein CASSEGREVIAGELFF. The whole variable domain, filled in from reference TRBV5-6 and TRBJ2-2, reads DAGVTQSPTHLIKTRGQQVTLRCSPKSGHDTVSWYQQALGQGPQFIFQYYEEEERQRGNFPDRFSGHQFPNYSSELNVNALLLGDSALYLCASSEGREVIAGELFFGEGSRLTVL.

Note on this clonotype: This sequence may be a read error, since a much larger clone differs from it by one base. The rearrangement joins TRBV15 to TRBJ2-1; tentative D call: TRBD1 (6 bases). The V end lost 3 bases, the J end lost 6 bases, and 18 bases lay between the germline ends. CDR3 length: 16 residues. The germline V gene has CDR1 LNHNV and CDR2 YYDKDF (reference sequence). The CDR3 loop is CATSRLGHAIFNEQFF. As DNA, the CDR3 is TGTGCCACCAGCAGGCTGGGACATGCGATTTTCAATGAGCAGTTCTTC.

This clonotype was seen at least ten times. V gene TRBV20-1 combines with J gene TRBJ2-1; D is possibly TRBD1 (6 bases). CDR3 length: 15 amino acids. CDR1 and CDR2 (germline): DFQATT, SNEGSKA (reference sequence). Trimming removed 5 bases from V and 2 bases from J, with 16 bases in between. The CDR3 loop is CSAWGQGSTYNEQFF. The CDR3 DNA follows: TGCAGTGCTTGGGGGCAGGGGAGTACCTACAATGAGCAGTTCTTC.

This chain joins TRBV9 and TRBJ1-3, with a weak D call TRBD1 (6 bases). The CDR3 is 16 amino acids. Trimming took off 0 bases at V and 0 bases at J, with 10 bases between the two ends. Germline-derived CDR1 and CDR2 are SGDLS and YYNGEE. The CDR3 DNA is TGTGCCAGCAGCGTAGGGACAGCAAGCTCTGGAAACACCATATATTTT. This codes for CASSVGTASSGNTIYF.